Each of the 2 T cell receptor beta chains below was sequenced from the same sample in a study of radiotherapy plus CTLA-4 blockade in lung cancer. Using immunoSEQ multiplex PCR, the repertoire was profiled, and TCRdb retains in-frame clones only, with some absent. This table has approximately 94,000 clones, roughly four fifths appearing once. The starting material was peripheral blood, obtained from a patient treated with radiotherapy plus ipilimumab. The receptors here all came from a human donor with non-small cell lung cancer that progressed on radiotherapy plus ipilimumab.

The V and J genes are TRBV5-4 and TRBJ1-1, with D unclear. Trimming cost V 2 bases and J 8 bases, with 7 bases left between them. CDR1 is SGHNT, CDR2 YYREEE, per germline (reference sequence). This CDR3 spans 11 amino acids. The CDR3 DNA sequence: TGTGCCAGCAGCTTCTCTTCGGAAGCTTTCTTT. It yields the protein CASSFSSEAFF.

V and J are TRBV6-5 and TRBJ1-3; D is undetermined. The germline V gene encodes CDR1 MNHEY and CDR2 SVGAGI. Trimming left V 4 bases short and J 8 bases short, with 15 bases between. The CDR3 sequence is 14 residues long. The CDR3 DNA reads TGTGCCAGCAGTTCCTCTACTTCCTGGGACACCATATATTTT. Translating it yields CASSSSTSWDTIYF.